A selection of T cell receptor beta chains follows, all from one sample in a study of T cell responses to AZD1222 COVID-19 vaccine. Generated by immunoSEQ multiplex PCR, the TCRdb table keeps only in-frame clones and is missing some. The sample holds about 170,000 clones; roughly 90% are singletons and the top ten take over 1.5%. The material was peripheral blood, obtained on day 0 of AZD1222 vaccination. Every receptor here comes from an adult in good health. Both conserved end residues are trimmed from each CDR3.

>TRBV5-6|TRBJ1-4
ASSLSWGKATNEKLF
>TRBV4-1|TRBJ1-5
ASSQESSGGYYSNQPQH
>TRBV3-1/TRBV3-2|TRBJ1-5
ASSPHPGVQPQH
>TRBV6-5|TRBJ2-1
ASSLQSGPYNEQF
>TRBV29-1|TRBJ2-5
SVAGLAGETETQY
>TRBV11-3|TRBJ2-1
ASSAPRGWDGQF
>TRBV6-5|TRBJ1-5
ASSRDSRNQPQH
>TRBV5-1|TRBJ2-2
ASSPRLPSGGELF
>TRBV4-1|TRBJ2-7
ASSQEGRELAGGSYEQY
>TRBV18|TRBJ1-4
ASSPQGREKLF
>TRBV10-2|TRBJ2-3
ASRDLAGGPPQY
>TRBV5-1|TRBJ2-1
ASSLAPLGQRNNEQF
>TRBV6-6|TRBJ2-6
ASSLPSGANVLT
>TRBV7-3|TRBJ1-2
ASSLTPGGYGYT
>TRBV7-9|TRBJ2-2
ASSLMTGGLNGELF
>TRBV19|TRBJ1-2
ASSSGRGNYGYT
>TRBV5-1|TRBJ1-1
ASSPLDLNTEAF
>TRBV27|TRBJ2-2
ASSLLDRGPAGELF
>TRBV20-1|TRBJ2-1
SASRRAAYNEQF
>TRBV6-5|TRBJ1-5
ASSLGGNSNQPQH
>TRBV5-1|TRBJ2-5
ASSPRQGLRETQY
>TRBV5-1|TRBJ2-2
ASSTGLAGNTGELF
>TRBV11-3|TRBJ2-1
ASSLSTLNEQF
>TRBV5-1|TRBJ1-1
ASRTTGGNTEAF